A single sample is the source of the 30 T cell receptor beta chains below, sequenced in a study of shared clonotypes between healthy human individuals. Generated by immunoSEQ multiplex PCR, the TCRdb table keeps only in-frame clones and is missing some. Altogether 2.3 million or so clones are present, approximately 95% being singletons, with the ten largest covering about 0.41%. Sequencing used naive CD4+ T cells from PBMCs. Subset reported: CD45RA+ positively selected. These receptors were obtained from a man between 18 and 29 years old in good health. Some clones in this sample may be carry-over from other donors' samples.

V usage is TRBV18 and J usage is TRBJ2-7, with 10 positions matching TRBD1. This CDR3 is 16 amino acids long. V gave up 1 base and J gave up 2 bases; unmatched junction bases: 5. Per germline, CDR1 KGHSH and CDR2 LQKENI. The CDR3 sequence is CASSPQGTGATYEQYF. The CDR3 DNA reads as TGTGCCAGCTCACCACAGGGGACAGGGGCCACCTACGAGCAGTACTTC.

The rearrangement links TRBV25-1 to TRBJ2-1, with TRBD2 matching over 11 bases. Germline CDR1 is MGHDK and CDR2 is SYGVNS. CDR3 length: 15 residues. V was clipped by 3 bases and J by 5 bases; unmatched bases: 3. The CDR3 spells CASSDPGLADNEQFF. The CDR3 DNA follows: TGTGCCAGCAGTGACCCGGGACTAGCGGACAATGAGCAGTTCTTC.

This rearrangement joins TRBV19 to TRBJ2-7, with no clear D. V dropped 5 bases and J dropped 1 base, with 9 bases sitting between them. Germline V CDR1 and CDR2: LNHDA, SQIVND (reference sequence). This CDR3 is built from 13 residues. The CDR3 DNA follows: TGTGCCAGTAGTCCAACTCCATCCTACGAGCAGTACTTC. This translates into CASSPTPSYEQYF.

The chain couples TRBV28 to TRBJ2-1; unclear D gene. Germline V gives CDR1 MDHEN, CDR2 SYDVKM. This CDR3 is built from 12 residues. V was pared by 8 bases and J by 0 bases, with 5 bases between. The CDR3 protein is CASASSYNEQFF. In DNA form, the CDR3 reads TGTGCCAGCGCCAGCTCCTACAATGAGCAGTTCTTC.

The rearrangement uses TRBV21-1 and TRBJ2-2; the table's D call TRBD1 went unverified against the DNA. TRBV21-1 counts as a pseudogene. This CDR3 comprises 17 residues. In DNA form, the CDR3 reads TGTGCCAGCAGCAAAACCCTCGGGACAGGGGACACCGGGGAGCTGTTTTTT. It specifies CASSKTLGTGDTGELFF.

This clone was recorded only once. V usage is TRBV11-2 and J usage is TRBJ1-1, with a possible D match to TRBD1 (5 bases). Trimming cost V 1 base and J 1 base, with 16 bases left between them. From germline, CDR1 is SGHAT and CDR2 FQNNGV. CDR3 length equals 17 residues. The CDR3 protein is CASSLVPAPGRNTEAFF. In DNA, the CDR3 is TGTGCCAGCAGCTTAGTCCCCGCCCCAGGGCGGAACACTGAAGCTTTCTTT.

As regards this clone: Other DNA sequences from this sample encode an identical CDR3 as well. This chain connects TRBV29-1 to TRBJ2-1; 12 nucleotides align to TRBD2. The CDR3 sequence is 14 residues long. The germline CDR1 and CDR2 sequences are SQVTM and ANQGSEA. V was clipped by 4 bases and J by 6 bases; unmatched bases: 4. The DNA for the CDR3 is TGCAGCGTTGCCGGGACTAGCGGGCGCAATGAGCAGTTCTTC. This sequence encodes CSVAGTSGRNEQFF.

Only one count was recorded for this clone. The V call is TRBV2, the J call TRBJ2-1; a weak D match, TRBD1 (6 bases). CDR3 length: 16 residues. Trimming took off 8 bases at V and 4 bases at J, with 21 bases between the two ends. The germline CDR1 and CDR2 sequences are SNHLY and FYNNEI. CDR3 DNA: TGTGCCAGCGATAGGGTAGGGGGATTGGAATACAATGAGCAGTTCTTC. Encoded protein: CASDRVGGLEYNEQFF.

The chain links TRBV7-2 to TRBJ2-5, with 8 nucleotides matching TRBD1. The CDR3 runs 13 residues. Germline V gene sequence: CDR1 SGHTA, CDR2 FQGNSA. V trimming: 6 bases; J trimming: 6 bases; junction bases outside the gene matches: 6. Here the CDR3 reads CASSEDRGQTQYF. CDR3 nucleotides: TGTGCCAGCAGTGAAGACAGGGGTCAGACCCAGTACTTC.

This clone was observed a handful of times. The chain has TRBV25-1 and TRBJ1-2, with no clear D. V lost 4 bases and J 0 bases, leaving 18 bases between the germline ends. This CDR3 spans 17 amino acids. Germline loops: CDR1 MGHDK, CDR2 SYGVNS. DNA of the CDR3: TGTGCCAGCAGTGGTGAGAGGGCAGTTAATACTAACTATGGCTACACCTTC. Translation gives CASSGERAVNTNYGYTF.

On this clone: At the DNA level, this CDR3 is encoded by other sequences in the same sample as well. The chain has TRBV18 and TRBJ2-5; 12 bases fit TRBD2. The ends lost 3 bases at V and 5 bases at J; junction bases unmatched: 7. The CDR3 is 16 amino acids. Germline CDR1 reads KGHSH; CDR2 reads LQKENI. The CDR3 spells CASSPLAGGPQETQYF. As DNA, the CDR3 is TGTGCCAGCTCACCTCTAGCGGGAGGGCCGCAGGAGACCCAGTACTTC.

CDR3 nucleotides: TGTGCCAGCAGTGATGAGACAGGGGAAAAACTGTTTTTT. This codes for CASSDETGEKLFF. The chain employs TRBV2 and TRBJ1-4; 7 bases map to TRBD1. The germline V gene encodes CDR1 SNHLY and CDR2 FYNNEI. The CDR3 totals 13 residues. The trim removed 3 bases at V and 8 bases at J, leaving 3 bases unmatched.

The chain links TRBV2 to TRBJ2-7, with TRBD1 matching 9 bases. Germline V gene data show CDR1 as SNHLY and CDR2 as FYNNEI. The CDR3 contains 14 residues. V lost 7 bases, J lost 2 bases, and 6 bases stayed unmatched. CDR3: CASKHRDRAYEQYF. The CDR3 coding sequence is TGTGCCAGCAAACACCGGGACAGGGCCTACGAGCAGTACTTC.

The rearrangement uses TRBV28 and TRBJ2-2; perhaps TRBD1 as D (6 bases). Germline CDR1 reads MDHEN; CDR2 reads SYDVKM. There are 15 residues in the CDR3. Trimming removed 3 bases at V and 0 bases at J, with 8 bases between. The CDR3 coding sequence is TGTGCCAGCAGTTTGGACAGAGCGAACACCGGGGAGCTGTTTTTT. It specifies CASSLDRANTGELFF.

This clone came up many times. Within the sample, other DNA sequences also encode this same CDR3. Here the CDR3 DNA reads TGCGCCAGCAGCTTACAGGGGAACACTGAAGCTTTCTTT. Translating it yields CASSLQGNTEAFF. The chain employs TRBV5-1 and TRBJ1-1, with a weak D call TRBD1 (6 bases). Trimming stripped 2 bases from V and 1 base from J, with 6 bases between. Germline V gene data show CDR1 as SGHRS and CDR2 as YFSETQ. This CDR3 spans 13 amino acids.

Of note for this clone: Other nucleotide sequences from this sample produce the same CDR3. J is TRBJ1-2 and V is TRBV7-2; weak D call: TRBD1 (6 bases). The V gene's germline CDR1 is SGHTA and CDR2 FQGNSA. The CDR3 consists of 14 residues. The ends were cut back, 5 bases at V and 4 bases at J, with 14 bases in the middle. The CDR3 nucleotides read TGTGCCAGCAGCCTTGCAGGGGTTGGCTATGGCTACACCTTC. Its protein product is CASSLAGVGYGYTF.

The chain is built from TRBV11-3 and TRBJ2-7, with a possible D match to TRBD1 (6 bases). Between the trimmed V and J ends, which lost 2 bases and 2 bases, there was a span of 10 bases. The CDR3 extends over 14 amino acids. Germline CDR1 SGHNT, CDR2 YENEEA. CDR3 loop: CASSLQGTTYEQYF. The CDR3 nucleotides are TGTGCCAGCAGCTTACAGGGGACGACCTACGAGCAGTACTTC.

CDR3 nucleotide sequence: TGTGCCACCAGCTCTCGGACAGGGGTTGACTATGGCTACACCTTC. Translated, it gives CATSSRTGVDYGYTF. The V call is TRBV15, the J call TRBJ1-2; TRBD1 matches at 9 bases. Germline V gene lookup returns CDR1 LNHNV and CDR2 YYDKDF (reference sequence). V trimming: 5 bases; J trimming: 3 bases; junction bases outside the gene matches: 7. This CDR3 is built from 15 residues.

This rearrangement joins TRBV2 to TRBJ1-1; D is unresolved. The CDR3 is made up of 14 amino acids. V was pared by 3 bases and J by 3 bases, with 11 bases between. Germline lookup yields CDR1 SNHLY and CDR2 FYNNEI. This CDR3 reads CASSDLGRDTEAFF. The CDR3 DNA sequence: TGTGCCAGCAGTGATTTAGGCAGAGACACTGAAGCTTTCTTT.

V usage is TRBV6-6 and J usage is TRBJ2-7; a weak D match, TRBD1 (6 bases). Trimming removed 6 bases from V and 2 bases from J, with 11 bases in between. Germline assignment: CDR1 MNHNY and CDR2 SVGAGI (reference sequence). The CDR3 consists of 13 residues. The CDR3 loop is CASSGTGTYEQYF. CDR3 sequence (DNA): TGTGCCAGCAGCGGAACAGGGACCTACGAGCAGTACTTC.

In the case of this clone: Other DNA sequences in this sample translate to the same CDR3. The chain uses TRBV2 and TRBJ2-5, with D hard to call. Trimming cost V 6 bases and J 0 bases, with 5 bases left between them. CDR1 SNHLY and CDR2 FYNNEI come from the germline V gene. This CDR3 is 12 amino acids long. As DNA, the CDR3 is TGTGCCAGCAGCGGGTACCAAGAGACCCAGTACTTC. Protein product: CASSGYQETQYF.

V gene TRBV5-1 combines with J gene TRBJ1-5; D is ambiguous. V gave up 3 bases and J gave up 6 bases, with 13 bases separating them. This CDR3 has 14 amino acids. Germline-derived CDR1 and CDR2 are SGHRS and YFSETQ. CDR3 nucleotide sequence: TGCGCCAGCAGCTCGGTTCCTGGTGGTCAGCCCCAGCATTTT. Translation: CASSSVPGGQPQHF.

This clone was picked up a small number of times. Additional DNA sequences in this sample encode the identical CDR3. The chain carries TRBV18 and TRBJ1-1; D is unclear. This CDR3 is 11 amino acids long. The V end lost 3 bases, the J end lost 5 bases, and 4 bases lay between the germline ends. From germline, CDR1 is KGHSH and CDR2 LQKENI. CDR3 protein: CASSPGTEAFF. CDR3 nucleotides: TGTGCCAGCTCACCGGGGACTGAAGCTTTCTTT.

The DNA of the CDR3 is TGCGCCACCTCCCGGGACTTCTTCTCTGGAAACACCATATATTTT. Its translation is CATSRDFFSGNTIYF. The rearrangement uses TRBV5-1 and TRBJ1-3; a weak D match, TRBD1 (5 bases). V lost 9 bases to trimming and J lost 0 bases, with 16 bases between them. The CDR3 length is 15 residues. CDR1 and CDR2 (germline): SGHRS, YFSETQ.

J is TRBJ1-2 and V is TRBV27; 8 nucleotides match TRBD1. The CDR3 has 16 amino acids. Germline-derived CDR1 and CDR2 are MNHEY and SMNVEV (reference sequence). Trimming removed 6 bases from V and 6 bases from J; junction bases left unmatched: 15. The CDR3 is CASRSFTRTGSDGYTF. DNA of the CDR3: TGTGCCAGCAGAAGTTTCACGAGGACAGGGTCCGATGGCTACACCTTC.

On this clone itself: This specimen includes other DNA sequences encoding the same CDR3. The J gene is TRBJ2-2, the V gene TRBV9; D is unresolved. Trimming removed 4 bases from V and 2 bases from J, with 9 bases in between. This CDR3 is 14 amino acids long. Germline V lookup: CDR1 SGDLS, CDR2 YYNGEE. As DNA, the CDR3 is TGTGCCAGCAGCCCCCGTACCAACACCGGGGAGCTGTTTTTT. It codes for CASSPRTNTGELFF.

The chain has TRBV9 and TRBJ2-5, with 7 bases that match TRBD2. V lost 1 base and J lost 5; bases outside the gene matches: 2. The CDR3 sequence is 13 residues long. Germline assignment: CDR1 SGDLS and CDR2 YYNGEE. The CDR3 DNA reads as TGTGCCAGCAGCGTAACCGGGGGGGAGACCCAGTACTTC. Translated, it gives CASSVTGGETQYF.

The chain employs TRBV7-2 and TRBJ1-2, with D perhaps TRBD1 (5 bases). Trimming cost V 5 bases and J 4 bases, with 14 bases left between them. This CDR3 contains 14 residues. CDR1 and CDR2 (germline): SGHTA, FQGNSA. CDR3 nucleotide sequence: TGTGCCAGCAGCCCAGGGTACACCCGCTATGGCTACACCTTC. It translates to CASSPGYTRYGYTF.

The V and J genes are TRBV10-3 and TRBJ2-3; 8 positions match TRBD2. CDR3 length: 14 residues. Germline CDR1 is ENHRY and CDR2 is SYGVKD. V shed 4 bases, J shed 6 bases, and the junction held 6 bases outside the gene matches. DNA for the CDR3: TGTGCCATCAGTGGGATAGCGGGGACGGATACGCAGTATTTT. Translation gives CAISGIAGTDTQYF.

In the case of this clone: Other DNA sequences in this specimen translate into the identical CDR3. The DNA of the CDR3 is TGTGCCAGCAGTTTATTGGTTTACGAGCAGTACTTC. It yields the protein CASSLLVYEQYF. This chain connects TRBV28 to TRBJ2-7; D remains unclear. V gave up 1 base and J gave up 4 bases, with 5 bases separating them. This CDR3 is built from 12 residues. The V gene's germline CDR1 is MDHEN and CDR2 SYDVKM. Variable domain in full (rest from reference TRBV28 and TRBJ2-7): DVKVTQSSRYLVKRTGEKVFLECVQDMDHENMFWYRQDPGLGLRLIYFSYDVKMKEKGDIPEGYSVSREKKERFSLILESASTNQTSMYLCASSLLVYEQYFGPGTRLTVT.